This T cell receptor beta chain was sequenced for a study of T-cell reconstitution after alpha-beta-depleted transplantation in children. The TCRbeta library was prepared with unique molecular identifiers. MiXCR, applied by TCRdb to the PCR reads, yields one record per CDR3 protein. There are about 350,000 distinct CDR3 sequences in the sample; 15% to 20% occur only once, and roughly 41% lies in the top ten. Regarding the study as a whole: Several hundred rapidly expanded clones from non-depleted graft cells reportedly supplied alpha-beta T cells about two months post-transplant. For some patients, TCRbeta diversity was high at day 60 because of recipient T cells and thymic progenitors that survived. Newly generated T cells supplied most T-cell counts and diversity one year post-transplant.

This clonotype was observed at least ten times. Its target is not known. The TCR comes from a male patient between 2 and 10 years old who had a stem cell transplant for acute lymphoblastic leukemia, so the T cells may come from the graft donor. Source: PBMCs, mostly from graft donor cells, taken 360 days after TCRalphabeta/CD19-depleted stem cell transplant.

CDR3 in amino acids: CASSLRQGGYEQYF. The CDR3 coding sequence is TGTGCCAGCAGCTTAAGACAGGGGGGGTACGAGCAGTACTTC. The chain joins TRBV7-2 to TRBJ2-7; 9 bases align to TRBD1. The germline gives CDR1 SGHTA, CDR2 FQGNSA. The CDR3 spans 14 residues. V dropped 2 bases and J dropped 4; count of bases not matched to a gene: 3.